One and the same sample provided the 18 T cell receptor beta chains below, sequenced in a study of blood T cell repertoires in COVID-19. Only in-frame clones appear in the TCRdb table, and some are missing; sequencing was by immunoSEQ multiplex PCR. Of approximately 240,000 clones in the sample, around 82% were seen once. The sample comprised peripheral blood. All receptors come from a woman under 40 who had recovered from COVID-19.

V usage is TRBV9 and J usage is TRBJ2-1, with TRBD2 matching over 8 bases. The CDR3 totals 15 residues. V lost 0 bases to trimming and J lost 4 bases; unmatched junction nucleotides: 3. The germline CDR1 and CDR2 sequences are SGDLS and YYNGEE. This CDR3 reads CASSVDGREYNEQFF. The CDR3 DNA sequence: TGTGCCAGCAGCGTAGACGGGAGGGAGTACAATGAGCAGTTCTTC.

The V and J genes are TRBV28 and TRBJ1-3; no clear D gene. Germline V gene data show CDR1 as MDHEN and CDR2 as SYDVKM. CDR3 length: 12 amino acids. V was shortened by 2 bases and J by 8 bases, with 7 bases between the two germline ends. CDR3 loop: CASSLGRDTIYF. The CDR3 bases are TGTGCCAGCAGTTTAGGGCGGGACACCATATATTTT.

This chain joins TRBV10-3 and TRBJ2-7; D is possibly TRBD2 (6 bases). The CDR3 spans 16 residues. The germline CDR1 and CDR2 sequences are ENHRY and SYGVKD. V lost 6 bases and J lost 4, with 22 bases in between. The chain's CDR3 is CAIRSGGALRGYEQYF. For the CDR3, the DNA is TGTGCCATCAGATCTGGAGGGGCCCTTCGTGGGTACGAGCAGTACTTC.

This chain uses TRBV5-1 with TRBJ2-1; 7 bases fit TRBD2. Germline V lookup: CDR1 SGHRS, CDR2 YFSETQ. The junction had 9 bases not matched to a gene; V was cut back by 0 bases and J by 9 bases. The CDR3 covers 15 residues. The CDR3 nucleotides are TGCGCCAGCAGCTTGGCGGGGGGTGAATCAGTTGAGCAGTTCTTC. This sequence encodes CASSLAGGESVEQFF.

V is TRBV7-8 and J is TRBJ2-7, with TRBD1 as a possible D gene (5 bases). Germline V gene sequence: CDR1 SGHVS, CDR2 FQNEAQ. The V end was cut by 7 bases, the J end by 4 bases, with 11 bases between. The CDR3 contains 12 residues. In nucleotides, the CDR3 is TGTGCCAGCACCGCAGGGTCTTACGAGCAGTACTTC. This translates into CASTAGSYEQYF.

The CDR3 nucleotides read TGTGCCAGCAGCTCAACAGGGGGCGAAGATGGCTACACCTTC. Protein: CASSSTGGEDGYTF. This chain connects TRBV5-4 to TRBJ1-2; TRBD1 matches 9 bases. The J segment lost 6 bases and the V segment lost 3 bases, leaving 6 bases of the junction unmatched. Germline CDR1 SGHNT, CDR2 YYREEE (reference sequence). The CDR3 totals 14 residues.

The chain carries TRBV5-1 and TRBJ1-1, with no clear D. Per germline, CDR1 SGHRS and CDR2 YFSETQ. The CDR3 loop spans 11 amino acids. Trimming took 3 bases from V and 7 from J, leaving 7 bases between them. CDR3 coding DNA: TGCGCCAGCAGCTGGTTAGATGAAGCTTTCTTT. Its translation: CASSWLDEAFF.

J is TRBJ2-7 and V is TRBV15, with a weak D call TRBD2 (5 bases). This CDR3 region has 17 residues. The germline V and J ends were trimmed by 5 bases and 2 bases, with 22 bases remaining between them. CDR1 is LNHNV and CDR2 is YYDKDF in the germline V gene (reference sequence). As DNA, the CDR3 is TGTGCCACCAGCCCCCCTCCGTCACAGATGACTACCTACGAGCAGTACTTC. Its translation is CATSPPPSQMTTYEQYF.

The rearrangement joins TRBV27 to TRBJ1-1; 9 nucleotides match TRBD1. CDR3 length: 17 amino acids. Germline values: CDR1 MNHEY, CDR2 SMNVEV (reference sequence). With 5 bases clipped from V and 1 base from J, the junction kept 11 bases outside the gene matches. CDR3 amino acids: CASSPNRQGVRNTEAFF. The CDR3 bases are TGTGCCAGCAGTCCAAACCGACAGGGGGTGAGGAACACTGAAGCTTTCTTT.

The chain links TRBV27 to TRBJ2-3; D might be TRBD1 (6 bases). The V and J ends lost 4 bases and 5 bases respectively, with 13 bases between them. Germline CDR1 MNHEY, CDR2 SMNVEV (reference sequence). The CDR3 totals 14 residues. In nucleotides, the CDR3 is TGTGCCAGCAGTTGGTCGGCAGGGGTAGATACGCAGTATTTT. This codes for CASSWSAGVDTQYF.

The rearrangement uses TRBV28 and TRBJ2-3, with D uncertain. The germline V gene has CDR1 MDHEN and CDR2 SYDVKM. The V end was cut by 2 bases, the J end by 0 bases, with 24 bases between. The length of the CDR3 is 20 residues. Here the CDR3 reads CASSLAFGRPAWMSTDTQYF. CDR3 sequence (DNA): TGTGCCAGCAGTTTAGCGTTTGGGCGTCCCGCCTGGATGAGCACAGATACGCAGTATTTT.

The J gene is TRBJ1-1, the V gene TRBV6-5; D perhaps matches TRBD1 (6 bases). From germline, CDR1 is MNHEY and CDR2 SVGAGI. The length of the CDR3 is 15 residues. Trimming removed 2 bases at V and 6 bases at J, with 16 bases between. Here the CDR3 DNA reads TGTGCCAGCAGTTACGCTGCGGAGGGGGGGTCTGAAGCTTTCTTT. The encoded protein is CASSYAAEGGSEAFF.

The CDR3 is CASSFVGTQYF. The CDR3 DNA reads as TGTGCCAGCAGTTTTGTCGGGACCCAGTACTTC. V and J are TRBV28 and TRBJ2-5; no definite D call. V was shortened by 3 bases and J by 7 bases, with 6 bases between the two germline ends. The CDR3 covers 11 residues. Germline-derived CDR1 and CDR2 are MDHEN and SYDVKM.

The V and J genes are TRBV29-1 and TRBJ1-2, with unresolved D. The V gene's germline CDR1 is SQVTM and CDR2 ANQGSEA. V was shortened by 5 bases and J by 7 bases, with 17 bases between the two germline ends. There are 13 residues in the CDR3. The chain's CDR3 is CSVIPGGFFGYTF. The CDR3 nucleotides are TGCAGCGTTATTCCGGGAGGGTTTTTTGGCTACACCTTC.

The J gene is TRBJ2-5, the V gene TRBV7-3, with a weak D call TRBD1 (6 bases). This CDR3 has 13 amino acids. Germline CDR1 is SGHTA and CDR2 is FQGTGA. V lost 1 base and J lost 5, with 8 bases in between. The CDR3 region is CASSLNGGETQYF. CDR3 coding DNA: TGTGCCAGCAGCTTAAATGGGGGCGAGACCCAGTACTTC.

V gene TRBV5-1 combines with J gene TRBJ1-6; the D gene is possibly TRBD1 (5 bases). The V end lost 2 bases, the J end lost 10 bases, and 16 bases lay between the germline ends. Looked up from germline, CDR1 is SGHRS and CDR2 is YFSETQ. The CDR3 contains 15 residues. The DNA for the CDR3 is TGCGCCAGCAGCTTAGACGCAGGGCGAGGCTCACCCCTCCACTTT. Its translation: CASSLDAGRGSPLHF.

The chain has TRBV6-1 and TRBJ1-6, with D tentatively TRBD1 (5 bases). The germline CDR1 and CDR2 sequences are MNHNS and SASEGT. The CDR3 contains 16 residues. V gave up 2 bases and J gave up 4 bases, with 12 bases separating them. DNA of the CDR3: TGTGCCAGCAGTGAACCTCGACAGTCTTATAATTCACCCCTCCACTTT. Translation gives CASSEPRQSYNSPLHF.

The gene calls are TRBV28 and TRBJ1-5; 7 bases align to TRBD1. This CDR3 contains 15 residues. Germline V gives CDR1 MDHEN, CDR2 SYDVKM. V shed 2 bases and J 3 bases; nucleotides not matched to a gene: 4. CDR3 DNA: TGTGCCAGCAGTTTAGAGGGACAGTACAATCAGCCCCAGCATTTT. This gives the protein CASSLEGQYNQPQHF.